Each of the 25 T cell receptor beta chains below was sequenced from the same sample in a study of T-cell memory formation after mild COVID-19. Using its own MiXCR run on the 5' RACE reads, TCRdb lists one record per CDR3 protein. The sample shows tens of thousands of distinct CDR3 sequences, roughly 23% of them seen only once. The sequenced sample consisted of PBMCs or a T cell subset sorted from them (not recorded which). These receptors were taken from a man between 18 and 29 years old who had mild COVID-19 (a few samples of this study predate the infection). Cell type and time point are not known.

The chain couples TRBV4-1 to TRBJ1-2; D might be TRBD1 (5 bases). The V and J ends lost 3 bases and 8 bases respectively, with 13 bases between them. The CDR3 totals 13 residues. Germline lookup yields CDR1 MGHRA and CDR2 YSYEKL. The CDR3 loop is CASSQAGRWGYTF. The CDR3 DNA is TGCGCCAGCAGCCAGGCAGGGCGCTGGGGCTACACCTTC.

The chain recombines TRBV7-2 with TRBJ2-3, with TRBD2 identical over 10 bases. The germline V gene encodes CDR1 SGHTA and CDR2 FQGNSA. V was pared by 2 bases and J by 5 bases, with 4 bases of the junction left unmatched. The CDR3 spans 15 residues. The CDR3 here is CASSLPAGGRDTQYF. The DNA for the CDR3 is TGTGCCAGCAGCTTACCAGCGGGGGGGAGAGATACGCAGTATTTT.

The chain has TRBV12-3 or TRBV12-4 and TRBJ2-7; 9 positions match TRBD1. This CDR3 has 12 amino acids. V was clipped by 6 bases and J by 7 bases; unmatched bases: 4. DNA of the CDR3: TGTGCCAGCAGCGACGGGACAGGGGAGCAGTACTTC. It yields the protein CASSDGTGEQYF.

The chain combines TRBV12-3 or TRBV12-4 with TRBJ2-6; TRBD1 is a possible D gene (6 bases). V was cut by 2 bases and J by 1 base, with 6 bases left in between. The CDR3 loop spans 15 amino acids. The CDR3 coding sequence is TGTGCCAGCAGTTTAACAGGGTCTGGGGCCAACGTCCTGACTTTC. Residues: CASSLTGSGANVLTF.

This chain joins TRBV6-6 and TRBJ1-1; no reliable D call. This CDR3 has 14 amino acids. The V end was cut by 2 bases, the J end by 5 bases, with 12 bases between. Germline V lookup: CDR1 MNHNY, CDR2 SVGAGI (reference sequence). The CDR3 region has the DNA TGTGCCAGCAGTTACGCCCCTGGGAGGACTGAAGCTTTCTTT. Amino acids: CASSYAPGRTEAFF.

This chain connects TRBV27 to TRBJ2-3, with unresolved D. CDR1 is MNHEY, CDR2 SMNVEV, per germline (reference sequence). Trimming stripped 5 bases from V and 0 bases from J, with 6 bases between. This CDR3 spans 13 amino acids. The CDR3 nucleotides are TGTGCCAGCAGTATTTCTAGCACAGATACGCAGTATTTT. It encodes CASSISSTDTQYF.

The J gene is TRBJ2-3, the V gene TRBV7-9; 9 bases are shared with TRBD1. Germline loops: CDR1 SEHNR, CDR2 FQNEAQ (reference sequence). V trimming: 5 bases; J trimming: 1 base; junction bases outside the gene matches: 7. The CDR3 is made up of 16 amino acids. The CDR3 loop reads CASSPTGGGGTDTQYF. CDR3 bases: TGTGCCAGCAGCCCTACAGGGGGCGGCGGCACAGATACGCAGTATTTT.

This clonotype was picked up a small number of times. The V call is TRBV4-1, the J call TRBJ2-5; no clear D. The CDR3 totals 14 residues. V was clipped by 1 base and J by 4 bases, with 10 bases between them. Germline V lookup: CDR1 MGHRA, CDR2 YSYEKL. The CDR3 region is CASSQGPLGETQYF. CDR3 nucleotide sequence: TGCGCCAGCAGCCAAGGTCCCCTGGGAGAGACCCAGTACTTC.

This clonotype appeared a few times. The chain links TRBV4-2 to TRBJ1-5; the D gene is possibly TRBD1 (6 bases). CDR3 length equals 14 residues. Germline V gives CDR1 LGHNA, CDR2 YNFKEQ. Trimming shortened V by 1 base and J by 5 bases, and 9 bases separated the two germline ends. The CDR3 reads CASSQGGGYQPQHF. As DNA, the CDR3 is TGTGCCAGCAGCCAAGGAGGGGGGTATCAGCCCCAGCATTTT.

This clonotype was seen only a few times. The chain employs TRBV7-8 and TRBJ2-3; 10 bases align to TRBD2. The junction had 13 bases not matched to a gene; V was cut back by 6 bases and J by 7 bases. This CDR3 has 16 residues. The germline V gene has CDR1 SGHVS and CDR2 FQNEAQ. Written as DNA, the CDR3 is TGTGCCAGCAGGCCAGCGGGGGGGCCCTTCGCACATACGCAGTATTTT. Translated: CASRPAGGPFAHTQYF.

This clonotype occurred a few times. The chain couples TRBV5-4 to TRBJ2-7; 8 bases match TRBD1. The CDR3 sequence is 14 residues long. V dropped 3 bases and J dropped 4; count of bases not matched to a gene: 6. Germline CDR1 is SGHNT and CDR2 is YYREEE (reference sequence). The DNA for the CDR3 is TGTGCCAGCAGCTACCAGGGGGCGCGGTACGAGCAGTACGTC. Its protein is CASSYQGARYEQYV.

This clonotype was found a few times. This chain uses TRBV18 with TRBJ2-3; 8 nucleotides match TRBD2. The V segment lost 6 bases and the J segment 2 bases; nucleotides outside the gene matches: 7. Germline CDR1 and CDR2: KGHSH and LQKENI. The CDR3 loop spans 15 amino acids. The CDR3 loop reads CASSLSGGNTDTQYF. Here the CDR3 DNA reads TGTGCCAGCTCCCTGTCGGGGGGGAACACAGATACGCAGTATTTT.

V usage is TRBV3-1 and J usage is TRBJ2-2; TRBD1 agrees at 7 bases. The CDR3 is 15 amino acids. Germline assignment: CDR1 LGHDT and CDR2 YNNKEL (reference sequence). V trimming: 3 bases; J trimming: 2 bases; junction bases outside the gene matches: 3. DNA for the CDR3: TGTGCCAGCAGCCAGGGACAGAGAAACACCGGGGAGCTGTTTTTT. Translating it yields CASSQGQRNTGELFF. Full variable domain (outside the CDR3, taken from reference TRBV3-1 and TRBJ2-2): DTAVSQTPKYLVTQMGNDKSIKCEQNLGHDTMYWYKQDSKKFLKIMFSYNNKELIINETVPNRFSPKSPDKAHLNLHINSLELGDSAVYFCASSQGQRNTGELFFGEGSRLTVL.

The V and J genes are TRBV29-1 and TRBJ1-1; no reliable D call. The germline gives CDR1 SQVTM, CDR2 ANQGSEA. The CDR3 loop spans 11 amino acids. Trimming shortened V by 3 bases and J by 0 bases, and 2 bases separated the two germline ends. CDR3 region: CSVEVNTEAFF. The CDR3 bases are TGCAGCGTTGAGGTGAACACTGAAGCTTTCTTT. Complete variable domain (other parts from reference TRBV29-1 and TRBJ1-1): SAVISQKPSRDICQRGTSLTIQCQVDSQVTMMFWYRQQPGQSLTLIATANQGSEATYESGFVIDKFPISRPNLTFSTLTVSNMSPEDSSIYLCSVEVNTEAFFGQGTRLTVV.

This sequence joins TRBV24-1 and TRBJ2-1; D remains unclear. The length of the CDR3 is 15 residues. Germline values: CDR1 KGHDR, CDR2 SFDVKD. V lost 6 bases and J lost 0, with 11 bases in between. CDR3 DNA: TGTGCCACCAGTAAGTCCCGGAGCTCCTACAATGAGCAGTTCTTC. Amino acid sequence: CATSKSRSSYNEQFF.

V and J are TRBV20-1 and TRBJ2-4, with a tentative D call TRBD2 (6 bases). Germline V gene lookup returns CDR1 DFQATT and CDR2 SNEGSKA (reference sequence). The length of the CDR3 is 16 residues. Trimming cost V 6 bases and J 5 bases, with 23 bases left between them. Here the CDR3 DNA reads TGCAGTGCCCGAACCTGGGGAGGTCGGGTCGAAAACATTCAGTACTTC. Translated, it gives CSARTWGGRVENIQYF.

The V call is TRBV7-9, the J call TRBJ2-7; D is ambiguous. Germline V gene data show CDR1 as SEHNR and CDR2 as FQNEAQ (reference sequence). The ends were cut back, 5 bases at V and 5 bases at J, with 25 bases in the middle. This CDR3 region has 17 residues. The CDR3 DNA reads TGTGCCAGCAGCGCAGGCGGTCGGACCGGTGCTAACCACGAGCAGTACTTC. Amino acid sequence: CASSAGGRTGANHEQYF.

This chain uses TRBV29-1 with TRBJ1-2; 7 bases agree with TRBD1. With V trimmed by 6 bases and J by 3 bases, 7 bases remained unmatched. The CDR3 is 13 amino acids. Germline V CDR1 and CDR2: SQVTM, ANQGSEA. The CDR3 nucleotides read TGCAGCGTCCGGGACAGTTACTACTATGGCTACACCTTC. As protein: CSVRDSYYYGYTF. Looking up the rest from reference TRBV29-1 and TRBJ1-2 gives the full variable domain: SAVISQKPSRDICQRGTSLTIQCQVDSQVTMMFWYRQQPGQSLTLIATANQGSEATYESGFVIDKFPISRPNLTFSTLTVSNMSPEDSSIYLCSVRDSYYYGYTFGSGTRLTVV.

The chain has TRBV2 and TRBJ1-6; no firm D call. The CDR3 runs 10 residues. The germline V gene has CDR1 SNHLY and CDR2 FYNNEI. V was clipped by 6 bases and J by 14 bases, with 8 bases between them. The CDR3 sequence: CASRGYTLHF. In nucleotides, the CDR3 is TGTGCCAGCAGAGGGTACACCCTCCACTTT.

This clonotype showed up just a few times. The V and J genes are TRBV7-9 and TRBJ2-7; D possibly uses TRBD1 or TRBD2 (5 bases each). Germline V lookup: CDR1 SEHNR, CDR2 FQNEAQ (reference sequence). Trimming took 4 bases from V and 4 from J, leaving 14 bases between them. The CDR3 sequence is 14 residues long. CDR3 sequence (DNA): TGTGCCAGCAGCTCACCGGGACGTACGTACGAGCAGTACGTC. Its protein product is CASSSPGRTYEQYV.

The V and J genes are TRBV10-3 and TRBJ2-1, with 7 bases fitting TRBD1. V was pared by 3 bases and J by 10 bases, with 15 bases of the junction left unmatched. Germline V gene lookup returns CDR1 ENHRY and CDR2 SYGVKD. The CDR3 has 16 residues. The CDR3 sequence: CAISDPGTALWGEQFF. For the CDR3, the DNA is TGTGCCATCAGTGACCCCGGGACAGCACTATGGGGGGAGCAGTTCTTC.

At least ten counts were recorded for this clonotype. The chain employs TRBV4-2 and TRBJ1-4, with 11 bases aligning to TRBD1. CDR1 and CDR2 from the germline V gene are LGHNA and YNFKEQ. Trimming removed 0 bases from V and 7 bases from J; junction bases left unmatched: 4. The CDR3 spans 16 residues. The CDR3 here is CASSQDAGTGGEKLFF. CDR3 coding DNA: TGTGCCAGCAGCCAAGATGCGGGGACAGGGGGTGAAAAACTGTTTTTT.

The chain uses TRBV20-1 and TRBJ2-7, with D possibly being TRBD2 (6 bases). The V end lost 6 bases, the J end lost 8 bases, and 14 bases lay between the germline ends. The CDR3 sequence is 11 residues long. Germline values: CDR1 DFQATT, CDR2 SNEGSKA (reference sequence). CDR3 protein: CSARDGSQQYF. In DNA, the CDR3 is TGCAGTGCCAGGGACGGGAGTCAGCAGTACTTC.

There are a few counts of this clonotype. This sequence joins TRBV6-2 or TRBV6-3 and TRBJ1-1; D gene uncertain. This CDR3 contains 13 residues. The germline CDR1 and CDR2 sequences are MNHEY and SVGEGT. V dropped 4 bases and J dropped 2 bases, with 8 bases sitting between them. CDR3 protein: CASSSGRNTEAFF. CDR3 nucleotide sequence: TGTGCCAGCAGTTCGGGCAGAAACACTGAAGCTTTCTTT.

This clonotype was detected only a few times. The chain recombines TRBV4-2 with TRBJ2-1; 9 bases line up with TRBD2. Germline CDR1 and CDR2: LGHNA and YNFKEQ. V was clipped by 3 bases and J by 2 bases; unmatched bases: 2. The CDR3 length is 15 residues. The CDR3 DNA follows: TGTGCCAGCAGCCAGGCTAGCGGGACCTACAATGAGCAGTTCTTC. It codes for CASSQASGTYNEQFF.